Included here is one T cell receptor beta chain sequence, with context. Its target is not known. The sample originates from a study of cytomegalovirus exposure and HLA in healthy donors. Study as a whole: As an earlier analysis found, 150 million to 200 million T cells yielded 95 million to 130 million unique TCR beta sequences.

Study-level points and caveats: Later analysis suggested links between common viral pathogens and several top significant clusters. Relative to equally common others, HLA-associated TCR beta chains showed greater clonal expansion in a later analysis.

Both 60 Vbeta primers and 13 Jbeta primers went into the PCR. Assay: immunoSEQ multiplex PCR; the TCRdb copy retains only in-frame clones and omits some. The sample consists of approximately 190,000 clones, 87% of them appearing once. The CDR3 is 11 amino acids. Germline CDR1 SGHNT, CDR2 YYREEE (reference sequence). The germline V and J ends were trimmed by 9 bases and 4 bases, with 10 bases remaining between them. This chain links TRBV5-4 with TRBJ1-1; D remains ambiguous. The TCR originated in a boy aged 2 to 10 in good health and CMV-seronegative. Sequenced input: PBMCs. The CDR3 is CAIDRATEAFF. For the CDR3, the DNA is TGTGCCATCGATAGAGCCACTGAAGCTTTCTTT. The entire variable domain, with the rest obtained from reference TRBV5-4 and TRBJ1-1, is as follows: ETGVTQSPTHLIKTRGQQVTLRCSSQSGHNTVSWYQQALGQGPQFIFQYYREEENGRGNFPPRFSGLQFPNYSSELNVNALELDDSALYLCAIDRATEAFFGQGTRLTVV.